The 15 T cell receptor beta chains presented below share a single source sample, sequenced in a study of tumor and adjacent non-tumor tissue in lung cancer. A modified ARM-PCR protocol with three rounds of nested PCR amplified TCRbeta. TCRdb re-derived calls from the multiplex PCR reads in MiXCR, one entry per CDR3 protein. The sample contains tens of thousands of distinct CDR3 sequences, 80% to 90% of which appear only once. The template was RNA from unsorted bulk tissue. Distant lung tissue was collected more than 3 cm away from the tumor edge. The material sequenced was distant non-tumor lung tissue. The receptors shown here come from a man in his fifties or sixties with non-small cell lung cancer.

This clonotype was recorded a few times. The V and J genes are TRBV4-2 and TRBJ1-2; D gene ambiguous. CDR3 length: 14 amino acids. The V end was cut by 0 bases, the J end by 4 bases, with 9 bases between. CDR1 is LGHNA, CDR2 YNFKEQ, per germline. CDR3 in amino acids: CASSQDQGSYGYTF. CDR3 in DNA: TGTGCCAGCAGCCAAGATCAAGGCTCCTATGGCTACACCTTC.

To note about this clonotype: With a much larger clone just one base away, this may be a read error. CDR3 amino acids: CASSQSIGAGREQYF. DNA for the CDR3: TGTGCCAGCAGCCAATCTATTGGGGCAGGCCGAGAGCAGTATTTT. The chain couples TRBV4-2 to TRBJ2-3, with a possible D match to TRBD1 (5 bases). Germline V gene data show CDR1 as LGHNA and CDR2 as YNFKEQ. With 2 bases removed from V and 11 bases from J, the gap between germline ends came to 20 bases. The CDR3 is made up of 15 amino acids.

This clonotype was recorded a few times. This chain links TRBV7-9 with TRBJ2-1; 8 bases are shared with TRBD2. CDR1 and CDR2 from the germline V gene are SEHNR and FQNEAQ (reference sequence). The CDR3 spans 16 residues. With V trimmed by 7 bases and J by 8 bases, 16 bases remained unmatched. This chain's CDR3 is CASTFSGGAIVDEQFF. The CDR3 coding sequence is TGTGCCAGCACCTTCTCCGGGGGGGCCATCGTCGATGAGCAGTTCTTC.

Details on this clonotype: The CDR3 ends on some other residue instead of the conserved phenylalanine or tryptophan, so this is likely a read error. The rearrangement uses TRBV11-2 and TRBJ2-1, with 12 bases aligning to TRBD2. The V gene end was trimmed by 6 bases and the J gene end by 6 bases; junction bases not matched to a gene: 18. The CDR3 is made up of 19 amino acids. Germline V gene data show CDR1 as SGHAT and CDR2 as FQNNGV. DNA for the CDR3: TGTGCCAGCAGTTCGCCACGACTAGCGGGAGAGTTGCGTCTCAATGAGCAGTTCTCC. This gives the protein CASSSPRLAGELRLNEQFS.

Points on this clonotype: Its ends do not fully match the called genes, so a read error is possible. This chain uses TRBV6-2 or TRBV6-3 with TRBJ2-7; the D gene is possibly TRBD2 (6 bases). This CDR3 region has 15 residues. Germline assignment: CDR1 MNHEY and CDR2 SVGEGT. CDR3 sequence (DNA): TGCGCCAGCAGTCCCCGGACTATCGGAAGCTACGAGCAGTACTTC. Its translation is CASSPRTIGSYEQYF.

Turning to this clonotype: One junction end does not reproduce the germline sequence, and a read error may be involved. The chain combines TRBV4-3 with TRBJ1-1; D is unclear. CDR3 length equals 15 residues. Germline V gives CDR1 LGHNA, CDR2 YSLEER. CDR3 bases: TGCGCTAGCAGCCAATCGTTCATGTTGAGCACTGAAGCTTTCTTT. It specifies CASSQSFMLSTEAFF.

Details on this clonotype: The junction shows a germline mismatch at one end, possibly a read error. CDR3 nucleotides: TGTGCCATCAGCTCCACAATGGGTGGGCCAAAGGAGACCCAGCACTTC. Translated: CAISSTMGGPKETQHF. The rearrangement joins TRBV11-2 to TRBJ2-5; D is undetermined. The CDR3 has 16 residues. CDR1 SGHAT and CDR2 FQNNGV come from the germline V gene.

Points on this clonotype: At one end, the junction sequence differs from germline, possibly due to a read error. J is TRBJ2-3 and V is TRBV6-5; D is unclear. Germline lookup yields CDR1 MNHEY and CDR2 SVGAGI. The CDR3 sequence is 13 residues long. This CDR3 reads CVSYAAWTGMIHF. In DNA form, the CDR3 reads TGTGTCAGCTATGCGGCGTGGACGGGCATGATACATTTT.

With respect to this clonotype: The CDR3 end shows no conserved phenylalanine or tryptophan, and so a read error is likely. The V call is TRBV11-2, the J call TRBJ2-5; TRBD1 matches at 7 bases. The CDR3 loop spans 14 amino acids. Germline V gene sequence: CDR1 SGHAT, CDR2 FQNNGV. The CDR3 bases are TGTGCCTGCAGCTCCGGACAGGTTCTCGAGACCCAGTACCTC. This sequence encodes CACSSGQVLETQYL.

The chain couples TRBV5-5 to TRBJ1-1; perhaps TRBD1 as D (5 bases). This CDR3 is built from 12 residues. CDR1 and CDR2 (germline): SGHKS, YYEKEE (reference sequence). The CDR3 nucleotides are TGTGTCAATAGTTTGGGGCTCCGAGAAGCTTTCTTT. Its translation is CVNSLGLREAFF.

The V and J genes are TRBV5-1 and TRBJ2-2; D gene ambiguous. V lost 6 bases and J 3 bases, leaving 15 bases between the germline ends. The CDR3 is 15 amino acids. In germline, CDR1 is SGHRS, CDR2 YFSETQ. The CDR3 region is CASNGTWGYTGELFF. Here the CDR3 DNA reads TGCGCCAGCAACGGCACATGGGGATACACCGGGGAGCTGTTTTTT.

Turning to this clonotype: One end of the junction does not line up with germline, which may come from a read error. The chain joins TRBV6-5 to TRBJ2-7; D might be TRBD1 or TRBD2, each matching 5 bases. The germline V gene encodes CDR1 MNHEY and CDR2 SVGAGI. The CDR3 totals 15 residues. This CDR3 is CDSGNGGVTHYEQYF. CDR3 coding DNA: TGTGACAGCGGCAATGGGGGAGTCACTCATTACGAGCAGTACTTC.

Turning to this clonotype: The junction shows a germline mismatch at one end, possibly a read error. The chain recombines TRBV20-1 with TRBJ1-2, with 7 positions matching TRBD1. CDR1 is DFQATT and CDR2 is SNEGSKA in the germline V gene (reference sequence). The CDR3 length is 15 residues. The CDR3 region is CSASSQGTFGYGYTF. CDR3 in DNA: TGTAGTGCTAGTTCACAGGGGACATTCGGGTATGGCTACACCTTC.

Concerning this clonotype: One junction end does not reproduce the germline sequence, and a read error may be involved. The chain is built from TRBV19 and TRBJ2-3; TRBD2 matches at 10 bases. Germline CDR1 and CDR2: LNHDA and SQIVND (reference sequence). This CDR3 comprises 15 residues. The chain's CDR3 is CASSIVTSGVDAQYF. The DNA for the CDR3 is TGTGCCAGCAGTATCGTAACTAGCGGGGTAGATGCGCAGTATTTT. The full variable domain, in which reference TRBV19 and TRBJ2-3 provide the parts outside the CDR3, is DGGITQSPKYLFRKEGQNVTLSCEQNLNHDAMYWYRQDPGQGLRLIYYSQIVNDFQKGDIAEGYSVSREKKESFPLTVTSAQKNPTAFYLCASSIVTSGVDAQYFGPGTRLTVL.

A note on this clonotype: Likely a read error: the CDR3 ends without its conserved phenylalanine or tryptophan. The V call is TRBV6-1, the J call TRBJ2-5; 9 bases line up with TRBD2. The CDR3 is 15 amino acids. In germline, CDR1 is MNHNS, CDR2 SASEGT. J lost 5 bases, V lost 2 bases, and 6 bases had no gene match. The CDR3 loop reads CASSELAGGPETQYL. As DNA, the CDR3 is TGTGCCAGCAGTGAACTGGCGGGGGGGCCCGAGACCCAGTACTTA.